The rows below give T cell receptor beta chains drawn from one sample of a study of blood T cell repertoires in COVID-19. The data were produced by immunoSEQ multiplex PCR, yet TCRdb's version contains in-frame clones alone and is incomplete. The data contain 60,000 to 75,000 clones, roughly 90% of them singletons. The sequencing input was peripheral blood. These receptors all stem from a man in his forties with COVID-19, enrolled during active disease. The CDR3 runs from the conserved cysteine through the conserved F or W. Each record gives: J gene, clone size, V gene, D gene, CDR3 protein, CDR3 DNA. The D gene is left open where the match is weak. Clone size is not always given. Where it is, it says once, few, many or a class for expanded clones.

j_call: TRBJ1-2; clone_size: .; v_call: TRBV10-2; d_call: .; cdr3_aa: CASSERRANYGYTF; cdr3_nt: TGCGCCAGCAGTGAGAGACGGGCTAACTATGGCTACACCTTC
j_call: TRBJ2-1; clone_size: .; v_call: TRBV5-4; d_call: TRBD2; cdr3_aa: CASSLAGGSSYNEQFF; cdr3_nt: TGTGCCAGCAGCTTGGCCGGGGGGAGCTCCTACAATGAGCAGTTCTTC
j_call: TRBJ1-1; clone_size: .; v_call: TRBV28; d_call: .; cdr3_aa: CASSFALDGLKAFF; cdr3_nt: TGTGCCAGCAGTTTTGCCCTCGACGGGTTGAAAGCTTTCTTT
j_call: TRBJ2-2; clone_size: once; v_call: TRBV10-3; d_call: TRBD1; cdr3_aa: CAIMGTANTGELFF; cdr3_nt: TGTGCCATCATGGGGACAGCGAACACCGGGGAGCTGTTTTTT
j_call: TRBJ2-3; clone_size: .; v_call: TRBV12-5; d_call: .; cdr3_aa: CASGPGQSTDTQYF; cdr3_nt: TGTGCTAGTGGTCCTGGACAGAGCACAGATACGCAGTATTTT
j_call: TRBJ2-2; clone_size: .; v_call: TRBV10-3; d_call: .; cdr3_aa: CAISESPSTGELFF; cdr3_nt: TGTGCCATCAGTGAGTCCCCATCAACCGGGGAGCTGTTTTTT
j_call: TRBJ1-1; clone_size: .; v_call: TRBV5-1; d_call: .; cdr3_aa: CASSFNMNTEAFF; cdr3_nt: TGCGCCAGCAGCTTTAATATGAACACTGAAGCTTTCTTT
j_call: TRBJ2-3; clone_size: .; v_call: TRBV3-1/TRBV3-2; d_call: .; cdr3_aa: CASSQDGIAASTDTQYF; cdr3_nt: TGTGCCAGCAGCCAAGATGGGATAGCGGCTAGCACAGATACGCAGTATTTT
j_call: TRBJ2-3; clone_size: once; v_call: TRBV5-1; d_call: .; cdr3_aa: CASSVPGLTTDTQYF; cdr3_nt: TGCGCCAGCAGCGTACCGGGACTTACCACAGATACGCAGTATTTT
j_call: TRBJ1-3; clone_size: .; v_call: TRBV6-5; d_call: .; cdr3_aa: CASAPRGAGNTIYF; cdr3_nt: TGTGCCAGCGCCCCCCGGGGGGCTGGAAACACCATATATTTT
j_call: TRBJ2-5; clone_size: .; v_call: TRBV5-4; d_call: .; cdr3_aa: CASSPGYQETQYF; cdr3_nt: TGTGCCAGCAGCCCGGGGTACCAAGAGACCCAGTACTTC
j_call: TRBJ2-3; clone_size: .; v_call: TRBV5-6; d_call: .; cdr3_aa: CASTGWDTQYF; cdr3_nt: TGTGCCAGCACCGGGTGGGATACGCAGTATTTT
j_call: TRBJ1-1; clone_size: .; v_call: TRBV2; d_call: .; cdr3_aa: CATQRVRTANTEAFF; cdr3_nt: TGTGCCACCCAACGGGTTCGGACAGCGAACACTGAAGCTTTCTTT
j_call: TRBJ2-7; clone_size: .; v_call: TRBV6-1; d_call: .; cdr3_aa: CASSEAAGAPYEQYF; cdr3_nt: TGTGCCAGCAGTGAAGCGGCGGGGGCCCCCTACGAGCAGTACTTC
j_call: TRBJ2-5; clone_size: .; v_call: TRBV30; d_call: .; cdr3_aa: CAWARGQGTQYF; cdr3_nt: TGTGCCTGGGCCAGGGGCCAGGGGACCCAGTACTTC
j_call: TRBJ1-6; clone_size: .; v_call: TRBV5-4; d_call: .; cdr3_aa: CASSFRTIRTLNSPLHF; cdr3_nt: TGTGCCAGCAGCTTTAGGACAATCCGAACTCTTAATTCACCCCTCCACTTT
j_call: TRBJ2-3; clone_size: .; v_call: TRBV12-3/TRBV12-4; d_call: .; cdr3_aa: CASSFGMTDTQYF; cdr3_nt: TGTGCCAGCAGTTTCGGGATGACAGATACGCAGTATTTT
j_call: TRBJ2-3; clone_size: .; v_call: TRBV4-2; d_call: TRBD2; cdr3_aa: CASSPTSGGTDTQYF; cdr3_nt: TGTGCCAGCAGCCCGACTAGCGGGGGCACAGATACGCAGTATTTT
j_call: TRBJ2-3; clone_size: once; v_call: TRBV7-9; d_call: .; cdr3_aa: CASSSSKDTQYF; cdr3_nt: TGTGCCAGCAGCTCTAGTAAAGATACGCAGTATTTT
j_call: TRBJ2-5; clone_size: .; v_call: TRBV3-1/TRBV3-2; d_call: TRBD2; cdr3_aa: CASSQDLAGGRETQYF; cdr3_nt: TGTGCCAGCAGCCAAGATTTGGCGGGGGGGCGAGAGACCCAGTACTTC
j_call: TRBJ1-2; clone_size: once; v_call: TRBV28; d_call: TRBD1; cdr3_aa: CASSYIPQGATNYGYTF; cdr3_nt: TGTGCCAGCAGTTACATCCCACAGGGGGCTACTAACTATGGCTACACCTTC
j_call: TRBJ2-1; clone_size: .; v_call: TRBV9; d_call: TRBD2; cdr3_aa: CASSVSGGSYNEQFF; cdr3_nt: TGTGCCAGCAGCGTAAGCGGGGGTTCTTACAATGAGCAGTTCTTC
j_call: TRBJ1-1; clone_size: .; v_call: TRBV6-5; d_call: .; cdr3_aa: CASTLGGVRTEAFF; cdr3_nt: TGTGCCAGCACCCTAGGAGGGGTGCGGACTGAAGCTTTCTTT
j_call: TRBJ2-4; clone_size: .; v_call: TRBV12-3/TRBV12-4; d_call: .; cdr3_aa: CASSLAGRNIQYF; cdr3_nt: TGTGCCAGCAGTTTAGCGGGCAGAAACATTCAGTACTTC
j_call: TRBJ1-2; clone_size: .; v_call: TRBV19; d_call: .; cdr3_aa: CASSIETSRGYTF; cdr3_nt: TGTGCCAGTAGTATAGAAACCTCGCGGGGCTACACCTTC
j_call: TRBJ1-1; clone_size: once; v_call: TRBV7-2; d_call: TRBD1; cdr3_aa: CASSGRQGSTEAFF; cdr3_nt: TGTGCCAGCAGCGGACGACAGGGGAGTACTGAAGCTTTCTTT
j_call: TRBJ1-2; clone_size: .; v_call: TRBV30; d_call: TRBD1; cdr3_aa: CASKDRGDGYTF; cdr3_nt: TGTGCCTCGAAAGACAGGGGAGATGGCTACACCTTC
j_call: TRBJ1-1; clone_size: once; v_call: TRBV9; d_call: TRBD1; cdr3_aa: CASTMAGGTEAFF; cdr3_nt: TGTGCCAGCACCATGGCAGGGGGAACTGAAGCTTTCTTT
j_call: TRBJ2-5; clone_size: .; v_call: TRBV7-8; d_call: TRBD2; cdr3_aa: CASSPGKGTSQKETQYF; cdr3_nt: TGTGCCAGCAGCCCCGGCAAGGGGACTAGCCAGAAAGAGACCCAGTACTTC
j_call: TRBJ1-1; clone_size: .; v_call: TRBV5-6; d_call: .; cdr3_aa: CASSSQGTTEAFF; cdr3_nt: TGTGCCAGCAGCTCGCAGGGGACCACTGAAGCTTTCTTT
j_call: TRBJ1-3; clone_size: .; v_call: TRBV28; d_call: TRBD1; cdr3_aa: CASRSGQGMGNTIYF; cdr3_nt: TGTGCCAGCAGATCTGGACAGGGCATGGGAAACACCATATATTTT
j_call: TRBJ1-5; clone_size: .; v_call: TRBV10-1; d_call: TRBD1; cdr3_aa: CASSGGQNNQPQHF; cdr3_nt: TGCGCCAGCAGTGGGGGACAGAACAATCAGCCCCAGCATTTT
j_call: TRBJ1-1; clone_size: .; v_call: TRBV3-1/TRBV3-2; d_call: TRBD1; cdr3_aa: CASSQGTGQNTEAFF; cdr3_nt: TGTGCCAGCAGCCAAGGGACAGGTCAAAACACTGAAGCTTTCTTT
j_call: TRBJ2-1; clone_size: once; v_call: TRBV11-1; d_call: TRBD1; cdr3_aa: CASSSGQWLNEQFF; cdr3_nt: TGTGCCAGCAGCTCGGGACAGTGGTTGAATGAGCAGTTCTTC
j_call: TRBJ1-5; clone_size: .; v_call: TRBV7-2; d_call: .; cdr3_aa: CASSKAEGPQHF; cdr3_nt: TGTGCCAGCAGCAAAGCGGAGGGGCCCCAGCATTTT
j_call: TRBJ1-3; clone_size: .; v_call: TRBV29-1; d_call: TRBD1; cdr3_aa: CSAHDRGRGNTIYF; cdr3_nt: TGCAGCGCCCACGACAGGGGACGGGGAAACACCATATATTTT